These 17 T cell receptor beta chains share one sample of origin, sequenced in a study of blood T cell repertoires in COVID-19. Generated by immunoSEQ multiplex PCR, the TCRdb table keeps only in-frame clones and is missing some. This table holds 180,000 or so clones, more than 60% found once. The sequenced sample consisted of peripheral blood. The receptors originated from a man aged 45-65 years who had recovered from COVID-19.

The chain couples TRBV30 to TRBJ2-7; TRBD2 is a possible D gene (5 bases). Between the trimmed V and J ends, which lost 8 bases and 2 bases, there was a span of 22 bases. The CDR3 sequence is 15 residues long. Germline V lookup: CDR1 GTSNPN, CDR2 SVGIG (reference sequence). CDR3 protein: CAGKASSWRTYEQYF. CDR3 bases: TGTGCCGGGAAGGCCTCTTCTTGGAGGACCTACGAGCAGTACTTC.

The V and J genes are TRBV30 and TRBJ1-6; 10 bases are a match to TRBD1. Trimming cost V 4 bases and J 9 bases; bases outside gene matches: 6. Germline CDR1 and CDR2: GTSNPN and SVGIG (reference sequence). The CDR3 consists of 14 residues. In DNA form, the CDR3 reads TGTGCCTGGATGATCAGGACAGGGGGTTCACCCCTCCACTTT. Residues: CAWMIRTGGSPLHF.

This clone was recorded once. J is TRBJ2-2 and V is TRBV12-3 or TRBV12-4; weak D call: TRBD1 (6 bases). Trimming removed 3 bases at V and 7 bases at J, with 9 bases between. CDR3 length equals 13 residues. The CDR3 nucleotides read TGTGCCAGCAGTTTTAGGGGGAGCGGGGAGCTGTTTTTT. It translates to CASSFRGSGELFF.

This sequence joins TRBV29-1 and TRBJ2-7; TRBD1 agrees at 9 bases. CDR1 and CDR2 from the germline V gene are SQVTM and ANQGSEA. J gave up 2 bases and V 6 bases, and 2 bases lay outside the gene matches. The CDR3 totals 12 residues. The CDR3 region has the DNA TGCAGCGTGCGGACAGGGGCCTACGAGCAGTACTTC. It codes for CSVRTGAYEQYF.

The CDR3 region is CASSSRQGGSGYTF. The CDR3 nucleotides read TGTGCCAGCAGTTCCAGACAGGGGGGGAGCGGCTACACCTTC. The J gene is TRBJ1-2, the V gene TRBV7-8; 9 bases map to TRBD1. Trimming took 6 bases from V and 8 from J; bases not matched to a gene: 10. The CDR3 length is 14 residues. Germline assignment: CDR1 SGHVS and CDR2 FQNEAQ.

The rearrangement links TRBV6-5 to TRBJ2-7; 9 bases are a match to TRBD2. CDR1 MNHEY and CDR2 SVGAGI come from the germline V gene. J gave up 0 bases and V 6 bases, and 6 bases lay outside the gene matches. There are 15 residues in the CDR3. The CDR3 region has the DNA TGTGCCAGCAGAGCAAGCGGGAGGCCCTCCTACGAGCAGTACTTC. It encodes CASRASGRPSYEQYF.

The chain carries TRBV5-1 and TRBJ2-3; D perhaps matches TRBD2 (5 bases). V was pared by 4 bases and J by 0 bases, with 9 bases between. Germline V gene data show CDR1 as SGHRS and CDR2 as YFSETQ. CDR3 length equals 14 residues. The CDR3 loop is CASSRDFSTDTQYF. Here the CDR3 DNA reads TGCGCCAGCAGCCGGGATTTTAGCACAGATACGCAGTATTTT.

This chain connects TRBV2 to TRBJ2-1, with D unresolved. Germline CDR1 is SNHLY and CDR2 is FYNNEI. Between the trimmed V and J ends, which lost 11 bases and 0 bases, there was a span of 5 bases. This CDR3 spans 11 amino acids. The CDR3 DNA follows: TGTGCCGCCGGCTCCTACAATGAGCAGTTCTTC. The encoded protein is CAAGSYNEQFF.

This clone was observed a handful of times. This chain links TRBV5-5 with TRBJ1-2, with no clear D. This CDR3 region has 12 residues. Trimming removed 4 bases from V and 4 bases from J, with 8 bases in between. CDR1 is SGHKS and CDR2 is YYEKEE in the germline V gene (reference sequence). The CDR3 DNA sequence: TGTGCCAGCAGCACAATGGTCTATGGCTACACCTTC. It encodes CASSTMVYGYTF.

The rearrangement uses TRBV4-2 and TRBJ1-4; a weak D match, TRBD1 (6 bases). Trimming took off 5 bases at V and 7 bases at J, with 23 bases between the two ends. CDR3 length: 17 residues. The germline V gene encodes CDR1 LGHNA and CDR2 YNFKEQ. In nucleotides, the CDR3 is TGTGCCAGCAGCGGGGTTTGGGGTAGAGGGGGTGTTGAAAAACTGTTTTTT. Protein: CASSGVWGRGGVEKLFF.

This sequence joins TRBV3-1 (or the pseudogene TRBV3-2) and TRBJ2-1; 7 nucleotides match TRBD2. With 0 bases clipped from V and 3 bases from J, the junction kept 11 bases outside the gene matches. The CDR3 spans 18 residues. Germline assignment: CDR1 LGHDT and CDR2 YNNKEL (reference sequence). The CDR3 is CASSQDRRRERIYNEQFF. CDR3 nucleotide sequence: TGTGCCAGCAGCCAAGATAGAAGGCGGGAGCGAATCTACAATGAGCAGTTCTTC.

There are a few counts of this clone. The chain is built from TRBV7-3 and TRBJ2-2, with a weak D call TRBD2 (6 bases). Germline V gene data show CDR1 as SGHTA and CDR2 as FQGTGA. V lost 3 bases and J 4 bases, leaving 18 bases between the germline ends. There are 17 residues in the CDR3. In DNA, the CDR3 is TGTGCCAGCAGCTTCGCTGGGGTGGGGGGAAGCACCGGGGAGCTGTTTTTT. Its protein product is CASSFAGVGGSTGELFF.

The rearrangement joins TRBV27 to TRBJ1-4, with 7 nucleotides matching TRBD1. The CDR3 covers 15 residues. The V gene's germline CDR1 is MNHEY and CDR2 SMNVEV (reference sequence). Trimming cost V 5 bases and J 7 bases; bases outside gene matches: 10. The CDR3 loop reads CASSGQAPAGEKLFF. The CDR3 DNA is TGTGCCAGCAGTGGACAGGCCCCTGCTGGTGAAAAACTGTTTTTT.

V is TRBV12-3 or TRBV12-4 and J is TRBJ2-1, with D possibly TRBD2 on 5 matching bases. The CDR3 is 13 residues long. Trimming removed 3 bases from V and 13 bases from J, with 16 bases in between. Written as DNA, the CDR3 is TGTGCCAGCAGTTTTAGGACCGGGATATTCCAGTTCTTC. This encodes CASSFRTGIFQFF.

This rearrangement joins TRBV3-1 (or the pseudogene TRBV3-2) to TRBJ2-4; D perhaps matches TRBD2 (5 bases). The V end was cut by 1 base, the J end by 8 bases, with 12 bases between. This CDR3 has 14 residues. The germline gives CDR1 LGHDT, CDR2 YNNKEL (reference sequence). The CDR3 sequence: CASSQGPSSYIQYF. CDR3 nucleotides: TGTGCCAGCAGCCAAGGACCTAGCTCGTACATTCAGTACTTC.

V usage is TRBV4-2 and J usage is TRBJ1-5; no firm D call. Germline CDR1 reads LGHNA; CDR2 reads YNFKEQ. V was clipped by 1 base and J by 7 bases, with 14 bases between them. The CDR3 contains 15 residues. CDR3 protein: CASSQAGGGNQPQHF. Written as DNA, the CDR3 is TGTGCCAGCAGCCAAGCGGGTGGAGGGAACCAGCCCCAGCATTTT.

The V call is TRBV30, the J call TRBJ1-5, with D unresolved. CDR1 and CDR2 from the germline V gene are GTSNPN and SVGIG (reference sequence). Trimming cost V 3 bases and J 8 bases, with 14 bases left between them. The CDR3 consists of 13 residues. DNA of the CDR3: TGTGCCTGGAGGGAGGGAGGGATGAAGCCCCAGCATTTT. Its protein product is CAWREGGMKPQHF.